The rows below give T cell receptor beta chains drawn from one sample of a study of control samples from healthy donors and cancer patients. Assay: immunoSEQ multiplex PCR; the TCRdb copy retains only in-frame clones and omits some. This sample has 100,000 to 150,000 clones; roughly 92% occur once, and the top ten carry roughly 6%. Material for sequencing was blood. The receptors come from a man aged 18 to 30 in good health. Each CDR3 is given with its conserved first and last residue. A D gene is named only where the DNA matches it firmly. The size entry is marked missing in some rows and otherwise reads once, few, many or a size class.

NA,TRBV19,NA,13,TRBJ2-7,TGTGCCAGTACTTGGGGTCCGTCCTACGAGCAGTACTTC,CASTWGPSYEQYF
NA,TRBV7-9,NA,12,TRBJ1-2,TGTGCCAGCAGCTTACGCGACTATGGCTACACCTTC,CASSLRDYGYTF
NA,TRBV10-1,TRBD2,15,TRBJ2-3,TGCGCCAGCAGTGACGGCGGGGGGGCCGACGATACGCAGTATTTT,CASSDGGGADDTQYF
NA,TRBV3-1/TRBV3-2,NA,13,TRBJ1-1,TGTGCCAGCAGCCACACGCGTCACCAGGGGGCTTTCTTT,CASSHTRHQGAFF
once,TRBV28,TRBD1,16,TRBJ1-4,TGTGCCAGCAGTCCCCAAACCGGGACAGGGGTTGAAAAACTGTTTTTT,CASSPQTGTGVEKLFF
NA,TRBV7-9,TRBD1,16,TRBJ2-3,TGTGCCAGCAGCTTAGGGGACAGCCCTCTCCCAGATACGCAGTATTTT,CASSLGDSPLPDTQYF
NA,TRBV10-2,NA,14,TRBJ1-2,TGCGCCAGCAGTGATTTCGGGCAGAACTATGGCTACACCTTC,CASSDFGQNYGYTF
NA,TRBV7-9,NA,15,TRBJ1-2,TGTGCCAGCAGTTTATCCACGGCCGGGGGCACTGGCTACACCTTC,CASSLSTAGGTGYTF
NA,TRBV9,NA,15,TRBJ2-1,TGTGCCAGCAGCGTAGGACTAGATTACTACAATGAGCAGTTCTTC,CASSVGLDYYNEQFF
NA,TRBV4-1,NA,16,TRBJ1-4,TGCGCCAGCAGCCCCCGGCCCCAGGAGGAAGGTGAAAAACTGTTTTTT,CASSPRPQEEGEKLFF
NA,TRBV7-6,TRBD1,15,TRBJ2-1,TGTGCCAGCAGCTCGGGACAGGGGTACTACAATGAGCAGTTCTTC,CASSSGQGYYNEQFF
NA,TRBV5-1,NA,14,TRBJ1-3,TGCGCCAGCAGCTTGGACAGGCCTTTAAACACCATATATTTT,CASSLDRPLNTIYF
NA,TRBV19,TRBD1,16,TRBJ1-5,TGTGCCAGTAGTATTCTGGGGCAGGGGGGCAATCAGCCCCAGCATTTT,CASSILGQGGNQPQHF
NA,TRBV5-6,TRBD1,15,TRBJ2-3,TGTGCCAGCAGCTTGGGGGGACAGGGCATAGATACGCAGTATTTT,CASSLGGQGIDTQYF
NA,TRBV7-3,TRBD2,16,TRBJ2-3,TGTGCCAGCAGCTTAACCCGAGCGGGGGGGCCCCATACGCAGTATTTT,CASSLTRAGGPHTQYF
NA,TRBV7-9,NA,15,TRBJ1-2,TGTGCCAGCAGCTTGGCAGGAGCTACTAACTATGGCTACACCTTC,CASSLAGATNYGYTF
few,TRBV4-2,TRBD2,15,TRBJ2-1,TGTGCCAGCAGCCCGGGACTAGCGGTTAACAATGAGCAGTTCTTC,CASSPGLAVNNEQFF
NA,TRBV11-3,TRBD2,17,TRBJ2-2,TGTGCCAGCAGCTCGCGCCTAGCGGCCGAGAACACCGGGGAGCTGTTTTTT,CASSSRLAAENTGELFF
NA,TRBV5-4,TRBD1,15,TRBJ1-4,TGTGCCAGCAGCTTTGCGACAGGGTTGAATGAAAAACTGTTTTTT,CASSFATGLNEKLFF
NA,TRBV6-5,NA,16,TRBJ1-4,TGTGCCAGCAGTTACTCCCCAGGGGCTCCTAATGAAAAACTGTTTTTT,CASSYSPGAPNEKLFF
once,TRBV21-1,NA,12,TRBJ2-7,TGTGCCAGCAGCAATCGATTCGGCGAGCAGTACTTC,CASSNRFGEQYF
once,TRBV3-1/TRBV3-2,NA,12,TRBJ2-5,TGTGCCAGCAGCCAAGATCCGCAGACCCAGTACTTC,CASSQDPQTQYF
NA,TRBV13,NA,13,TRBJ2-3,TGTGCCAGCAGCTCCCCTAGCACAGATACGCAGTATTTT,CASSSPSTDTQYF
NA,TRBV29-1,NA,11,TRBJ1-2,TGCAGCGGGACGGATAACTATGGCTACACCTTC,CSGTDNYGYTF
NA,TRBV5-6,NA,18,TRBJ1-3,TGTGCCAGCAGCACGGGACTGTCGGCCGGGTACTCTGGAAACACCATATATTTT,CASSTGLSAGYSGNTIYF
NA,TRBV12-3/TRBV12-4,TRBD1,13,TRBJ1-2,TGTGCCAGCACCCAGACAGGGCTCTATGGCTACACCTTC,CASTQTGLYGYTF
NA,TRBV7-2,TRBD1,15,TRBJ1-3,TGTGCCAGCAGCTTAACTCCGGGACAGGGAAACACCATATATTTT,CASSLTPGQGNTIYF
NA,TRBV19,TRBD1,11,TRBJ1-6,TGTGCCAGCAGGACAGGGGACCCCCTCCACTTT,CASRTGDPLHF
once,TRBV5-1,NA,17,TRBJ2-1,TGCGCCAGCAGCTTGGCCGGGGTGGGGCCATCCTACAATGAGCAGTTCTTC,CASSLAGVGPSYNEQFF
NA,TRBV6-5,TRBD2,15,TRBJ2-1,TGTGCCAGCATGACCCCTAGCGGATCCTACAATGAGCAGTTCTTC,CASMTPSGSYNEQFF
NA,TRBV5-1,TRBD2,14,TRBJ2-5,TGCGCCAGCAGGGGGACTAGCGGACAAGAGACCCAGTACTTC,CASRGTSGQETQYF